The text below deals with one TCR beta chain. Its antigen is undetermined. The data were taken from a study of CD8 T cells in ankylosing spondylitis. Findings and caveats of the study: There was a TCR beta motif, made of several highly homologous variants, that appeared characteristic of ankylosing spondylitis blood. As reported, disease-linked clones showed significant enrichment in matched ankylosing spondylitis synovial fluid. Certain motif variants had earlier been reported in reactive arthritis synovial fluid and blood. Peripheral blood held disease-linked clones only at relatively low frequency, and these were CD8+.

Molecular-barcoded quantitative 5'-RACE produced these TCR beta libraries. One entry per CDR3 protein, called by TCRdb with MiXCR from the 5' RACE reads. The sample includes tens of thousands of distinct CDR3 sequences, around 8.3% of them seen just once. This sequence originates from a male donor with ankylosing spondylitis. The sequencing sample was made of blood, either unsorted or a sorted T cell fraction (not recorded which).

The CDR3 is CASSTSGQGCNNSPLHF. DNA for the CDR3: TGTGCCAGCAGTACTAGTGGACAGGGGTGTAATAATTCACCCCTCCACTTT. The J gene is TRBJ1-6, the V gene TRBV21-1; TRBD1 is the table's D call and was not checked against the DNA. TRBV21-1 is designated a pseudogene. The CDR3 totals 17 residues.